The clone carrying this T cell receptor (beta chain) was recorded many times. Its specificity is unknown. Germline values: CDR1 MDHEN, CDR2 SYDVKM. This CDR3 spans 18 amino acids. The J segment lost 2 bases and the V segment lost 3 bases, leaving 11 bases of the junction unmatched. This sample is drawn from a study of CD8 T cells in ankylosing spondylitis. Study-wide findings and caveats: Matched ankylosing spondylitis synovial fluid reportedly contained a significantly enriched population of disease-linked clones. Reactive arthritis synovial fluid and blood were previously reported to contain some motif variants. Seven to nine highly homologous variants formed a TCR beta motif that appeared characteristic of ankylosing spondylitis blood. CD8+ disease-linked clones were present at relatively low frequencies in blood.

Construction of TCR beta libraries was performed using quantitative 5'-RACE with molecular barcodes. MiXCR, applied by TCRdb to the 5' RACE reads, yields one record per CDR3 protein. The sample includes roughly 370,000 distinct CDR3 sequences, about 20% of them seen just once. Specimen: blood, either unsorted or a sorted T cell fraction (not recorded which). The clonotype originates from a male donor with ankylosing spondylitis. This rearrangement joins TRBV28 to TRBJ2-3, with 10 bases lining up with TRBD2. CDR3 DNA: TGTGCCAGCAGTTTTTTGGCTAGCGGGAGTTATTTCACAGATACGCAGTATTTT. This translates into CASSFLASGSYFTDTQYF.